The 27 T cell receptor beta chains below come from one sample, sequenced in a study of OX40 agonist ivuxolimab in advanced cancers. Profiling relied on immunoSEQ multiplex PCR, and the TCRdb table lists in-frame clones only, not all of them. The sample shows about 68,000 clones, roughly nine tenths of them seen only once. The source material was CD4+ or CD8+ T cells sorted from blood, sampled in a trial of the OX40 agonist ivuxolimab. All receptors derive from an adult with an advanced solid tumor such as melanoma, head and neck, liver or kidney cancer.

The chain employs TRBV7-9 and TRBJ1-5; D gene ambiguous. The germline V gene encodes CDR1 SEHNR and CDR2 FQNEAQ (reference sequence). V dropped 5 bases and J dropped 1 base, with 15 bases sitting between them. The CDR3 is made up of 16 amino acids. CDR3 DNA: TGTGCCAGCAGCCCTCAATCCTCCGGGAGCAATCAGCCCCAGCATTTT. It yields the protein CASSPQSSGSNQPQHF.

This chain connects TRBV5-5 to TRBJ1-2, with D maybe TRBD1 (5 bases). Germline CDR1 SGHKS, CDR2 YYEKEE (reference sequence). This CDR3 is built from 13 residues. The V and J ends lost 1 base and 4 bases respectively, with 8 bases between them. Written as DNA, the CDR3 is TGTGCCAGCAGCTTGCAGGGTGCCTATGGCTACACCTTC. This translates into CASSLQGAYGYTF.

This sequence joins TRBV18 and TRBJ2-4; TRBD2 aligns across 10 bases. Germline assignment: CDR1 KGHSH and CDR2 LQKENI. J gave up 3 bases and V 3 bases, and 2 bases lay outside the gene matches. The CDR3 is made up of 15 amino acids. CDR3 in DNA: TGTGCCAGCTCACCGCCTAGCGGGGGCAAAAACATTCAGTACTTC. This encodes CASSPPSGGKNIQYF.

V usage is TRBV5-4 and J usage is TRBJ2-1; 9 nucleotides match TRBD2. V lost 0 bases and J lost 4; bases outside the gene matches: 8. Germline CDR1 is SGHNT and CDR2 is YYREEE (reference sequence). The length of the CDR3 is 17 residues. CDR3 nucleotide sequence: TGTGCCAGCAGCTTGGCCTCAGCGGGAGGATTATACAATGAGCAGTTCTTC. This encodes CASSLASAGGLYNEQFF.

The rearrangement links TRBV30 to TRBJ1-1; 9 bases match TRBD1. The CDR3 runs 14 residues. Germline V gene data show CDR1 as GTSNPN and CDR2 as SVGIG (reference sequence). V shed 3 bases, J shed 1 base, and the junction held 3 bases outside the gene matches. CDR3 amino acids: CAWRGDRENTEAFF. The DNA for the CDR3 is TGTGCCTGGAGGGGGGACAGGGAGAACACTGAAGCTTTCTTT.

The chain combines TRBV28 with TRBJ1-5, with TRBD1 as a possible D gene (5 bases). Trimming shortened V by 6 bases and J by 7 bases, and 13 bases separated the two germline ends. Germline CDR1 MDHEN, CDR2 SYDVKM. This CDR3 spans 13 amino acids. The CDR3 is CASRTDIPQPQHF. Here the CDR3 DNA reads TGTGCCAGCAGGACGGACATACCGCAGCCCCAGCATTTT.

The V and J genes are TRBV5-6 and TRBJ2-3, with TRBD2 matching 12 bases. Trimming at V came to 1 base and at J to 4 bases, leaving 4 bases not matched to a gene. The CDR3 covers 16 residues. Germline V gives CDR1 SGHDT, CDR2 YYEEEE. CDR3 in DNA: TGTGCCAGCAGCTTGTTGACTAGCGGGAGCGCAGATACGCAGTATTTT. This sequence encodes CASSLLTSGSADTQYF.

In this sample, this clone turned up once. V and J are TRBV10-3 and TRBJ2-2; TRBD2 might be the D (5 bases). This CDR3 region has 13 residues. Germline V gene sequence: CDR1 ENHRY, CDR2 SYGVKD. Trimming shortened V by 6 bases and J by 3 bases, and 8 bases separated the two germline ends. This CDR3 is CAIRLADTGELFF. CDR3 sequence (DNA): TGTGCCATCAGGCTAGCTGACACCGGGGAGCTGTTTTTT.

V gene TRBV10-1 combines with J gene TRBJ1-2; the D is unclear. The germline gives CDR1 WNHNN, CDR2 SYGVQD (reference sequence). The CDR3 is 13 amino acids. Trimming removed 0 bases at V and 8 bases at J, with 10 bases between. CDR3 nucleotides: TGCGCCAGCAGTGAGTCCGCGGGAAAAGGCTACACCTTC. Protein sequence: CASSESAGKGYTF.

The chain joins TRBV6-6 to TRBJ2-7; the match to TRBD1 covers 8 bases. V lost 5 bases to trimming and J lost 6 bases; unmatched junction nucleotides: 3. CDR3 size: 12 residues. Germline CDR1 is MNHNY and CDR2 is SVGAGI (reference sequence). The CDR3 sequence: CASSRTGIEQYF. The CDR3 nucleotides are TGTGCCAGCAGTAGGACAGGGATCGAGCAGTACTTC.

The J gene is TRBJ2-7, the V gene TRBV19; 8 nucleotides agree with TRBD1. The CDR3 sequence is 12 residues long. V trimming: 7 bases; J trimming: 2 bases; junction bases outside the gene matches: 1. Germline CDR1 and CDR2: LNHDA and SQIVND (reference sequence). The CDR3 spells CASTDRAYEQYF. CDR3 nucleotide sequence: TGTGCCAGTACGGACAGGGCCTACGAGCAGTACTTC.

This clone was seen only once. The genes are TRBV7-9 and TRBJ2-5; TRBD2 agrees at 12 bases. The junction had 9 bases not matched to a gene; V was cut back by 6 bases and J by 4 bases. CDR1 and CDR2 (germline): SEHNR, FQNEAQ (reference sequence). The CDR3 is 16 amino acids. For the CDR3, the DNA is TGTGCCAGCAGTTCGCTAGCGGGAGGGACGGGAGAGACCCAGTACTTC. This sequence encodes CASSSLAGGTGETQYF.

The J gene is TRBJ1-5, the V gene TRBV15, with D perhaps matching TRBD1 (5 bases). The V and J ends lost 0 bases and 4 bases respectively, with 10 bases between them. This CDR3 region has 15 residues. The germline CDR1 and CDR2 sequences are LNHNV and YYDKDF (reference sequence). CDR3 protein: CATSRDRQGNQPQHF. CDR3 nucleotides: TGTGCCACCAGCAGAGATCGCCAGGGAAATCAGCCCCAGCATTTT. The whole variable domain, filled in from reference TRBV15 and TRBJ1-5, reads DAMVIQNPRYQVTQFGKPVTLSCSQTLNHNVMYWYQQKSSQAPKLLFHYYDKDFNNEADTPDNFQSRRPNTSFCFLDIRSPGLGDTAMYLCATSRDRQGNQPQHFGDGTRLSIL.

This sequence joins TRBV9 and TRBJ2-5; possible D gene TRBD2, 6 bases. The CDR3 spans 16 residues. Per the germline V gene, CDR1 is SGDLS and CDR2 is YYNGEE. Deletions cut 0 bases from V and 0 bases from J, with 12 bases between. The chain's CDR3 is CASSVGGGNYQETQYF. The CDR3 DNA is TGTGCCAGCAGCGTAGGGGGCGGGAATTACCAAGAGACCCAGTACTTC.

The chain has TRBV19 and TRBJ2-2, with D possibly matching TRBD2 (6 bases). The CDR3 loop spans 14 amino acids. Trimming left V 6 bases short and J 2 bases short, with 10 bases between. Germline CDR1 and CDR2: LNHDA and SQIVND (reference sequence). CDR3 in amino acids: CASRKGTNTGELFF. The CDR3 region has the DNA TGTGCCAGTAGAAAGGGGACTAACACCGGGGAGCTGTTTTTT.

This rearrangement joins TRBV5-1 to TRBJ2-6; TRBD2 might be the D (5 bases). CDR1 is SGHRS and CDR2 is YFSETQ in the germline V gene. This CDR3 spans 15 amino acids. Trimming took off 2 bases at V and 2 bases at J, with 8 bases between the two ends. This chain's CDR3 is CASSLSGTGANVLTF. The CDR3 DNA reads TGCGCCAGCAGCTTATCGGGAACTGGGGCCAACGTCCTGACTTTC.

The V gene is TRBV18, the J gene TRBJ2-7; possibly TRBD1 for D (6 bases). The V gene lost 1 base and the J gene lost 0 bases, with 7 bases spanning the gap. CDR1 KGHSH and CDR2 LQKENI come from the germline V gene. This CDR3 is built from 14 residues. In nucleotides, the CDR3 is TGTGCCAGCTCACCACGGGACATCTCCTACGAGCAGTACTTC. Translating gives CASSPRDISYEQYF.

The V and J genes are TRBV28 and TRBJ1-4; D may be TRBD1 (5 bases). Between the trimmed V and J ends, which lost 7 bases and 5 bases, there was a span of 14 bases. Germline CDR1 is MDHEN and CDR2 is SYDVKM. The CDR3 runs to 14 residues. In DNA form, the CDR3 reads TGTGCCAGCACCCCCCTCAGGGCAAATGAAAAACTGTTTTTT. Its translation is CASTPLRANEKLFF.

The genes are TRBV28 and TRBJ2-3; 7 bases line up with TRBD1. The germline V gene encodes CDR1 MDHEN and CDR2 SYDVKM. The trim removed 3 bases at V and 2 bases at J, leaving 5 bases unmatched. This CDR3 contains 15 residues. The CDR3 region is CASSFEGANTDTQYF. The CDR3 nucleotides read TGTGCCAGCAGTTTCGAGGGGGCGAACACAGATACGCAGTATTTT.

The rearrangement uses TRBV27 and TRBJ1-4; possible D gene TRBD1, 6 bases. CDR3 length equals 14 residues. V was trimmed by 3 bases and J by 5 bases, leaving 10 bases between them. Germline assignment: CDR1 MNHEY and CDR2 SMNVEV (reference sequence). CDR3: CASSFRDKNEKLFF. The CDR3 DNA sequence: TGTGCCAGCAGTTTTCGGGACAAAAATGAAAAACTGTTTTTT.

The CDR3 coding sequence is TGTGCCAGCAGCGTAGAAGGCAGCGGTAATGAAAAACTGTTTTTT. It specifies CASSVEGSGNEKLFF. J is TRBJ1-4 and V is TRBV9, with D uncertain. The CDR3 runs to 15 residues. Per germline, CDR1 SGDLS and CDR2 YYNGEE. Trimming took off 0 bases at V and 4 bases at J, with 10 bases between the two ends.

This chain connects TRBV7-9 to TRBJ1-1; 9 bases match TRBD1. Germline lookup yields CDR1 SEHNR and CDR2 FQNEAQ (reference sequence). The junction had 6 bases not matched to a gene; V was cut back by 3 bases and J by 4 bases. This CDR3 spans 15 amino acids. This chain's CDR3 is CASSFTGGRGTEAFF. CDR3 DNA sequence: TGTGCCAGCAGCTTCACAGGGGGCAGAGGCACTGAAGCTTTCTTT.

The J gene is TRBJ2-5, the V gene TRBV15; D possibly uses TRBD1 or TRBD2 (6 bases each). With 0 bases removed from V and 2 bases from J, the gap between germline ends came to 13 bases. This CDR3 is 16 amino acids long. Germline CDR1 LNHNV, CDR2 YYDKDF (reference sequence). CDR3 bases: TGTGCCACCAGCAGAGACCCCGGGGGCGGGCAAGAGACCCAGTACTTC. Translating gives CATSRDPGGGQETQYF.

This sequence joins TRBV6-6 and TRBJ2-7; D assignment may be TRBD1 or TRBD2 (6 bases each). The germline V and J ends were trimmed by 0 bases and 4 bases, with 10 bases remaining between them. CDR3 length equals 14 residues. CDR1 MNHNY and CDR2 SVGAGI come from the germline V gene (reference sequence). CDR3 sequence (DNA): TGTGCCAGCAGTTACTCAGGGGGGCTGTACGAGCAGTACTTC. Its protein is CASSYSGGLYEQYF.

This clone was picked up one time. This chain links TRBV5-4 with TRBJ1-1, with 9 bases identical to TRBD1. V gave up 4 bases and J gave up 10 bases; unmatched junction bases: 5. Germline-derived CDR1 and CDR2 are SGHNT and YYREEE (reference sequence). The CDR3 totals 12 residues. In DNA, the CDR3 is TGTGCCAGCAGCCTACTACAGGGGGCAGCTTTCTTT. It encodes CASSLLQGAAFF.

The V gene is TRBV29-1, the J gene TRBJ2-7, with 7 bases lining up with TRBD2. Trimming at V came to 6 bases and at J to 6 bases, leaving 5 bases not matched to a gene. Germline V lookup: CDR1 SQVTM, CDR2 ANQGSEA. The CDR3 is 11 residues long. The CDR3 reads CSVAGGGEQYF. The CDR3 nucleotides are TGCAGCGTCGCAGGCGGGGGCGAGCAGTACTTC.

V and J are TRBV6-5 and TRBJ1-1, with 8 bases identical to TRBD1. This CDR3 spans 15 amino acids. Germline assignment: CDR1 MNHEY and CDR2 SVGAGI. V shed 4 bases and J 3 bases; nucleotides not matched to a gene: 7. CDR3 in amino acids: CASSLTGVLDTEAFF. DNA of the CDR3: TGTGCCAGCAGTTTGACAGGGGTGTTGGACACTGAAGCTTTCTTT.